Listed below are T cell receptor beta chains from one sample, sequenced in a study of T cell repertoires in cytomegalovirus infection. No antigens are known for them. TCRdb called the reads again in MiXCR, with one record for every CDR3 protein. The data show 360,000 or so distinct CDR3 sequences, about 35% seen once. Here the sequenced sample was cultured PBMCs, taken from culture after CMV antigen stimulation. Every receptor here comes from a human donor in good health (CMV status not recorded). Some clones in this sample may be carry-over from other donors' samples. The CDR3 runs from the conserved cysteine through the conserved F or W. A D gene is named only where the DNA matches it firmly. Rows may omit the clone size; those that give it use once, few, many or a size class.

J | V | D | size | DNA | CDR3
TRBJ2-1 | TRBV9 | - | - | TGTGCCAGCAGCGAACGAAGCTCCAGCAATGAGCAGTTCTTC | CASSERSSSNEQFF
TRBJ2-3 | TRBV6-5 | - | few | TGTGCCAGCAGTTACTCGGGGGAGAGCACAGATACGCAGTATTTT | CASSYSGESTDTQYF
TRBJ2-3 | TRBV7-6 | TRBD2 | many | TGTGCCAGCAGCTCCATAACTAGCGCCGATGCGGATACGCAGTATTTT | CASSSITSADADTQYF
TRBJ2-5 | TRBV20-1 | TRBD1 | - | TGCAGTGCCCAAAGCGGGACAGGGGCCATTGGTACCCAGTACTTC | CSAQSGTGAIGTQYF
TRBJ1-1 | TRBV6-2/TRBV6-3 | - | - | TGTGCCAGCAGTTACAAGAACATGAACACTGAAGCTTTCTTT | CASSYKNMNTEAFF
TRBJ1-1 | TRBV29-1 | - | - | TGCAGCGTACACCCCGGGGGGCTGGTTGAAGCTTTCTTT | CSVHPGGLVEAFF
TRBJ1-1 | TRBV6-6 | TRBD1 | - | TGTGCCAGCAAGAGAACAGGGGATTGGACTGAAGCTTTCTTT | CASKRTGDWTEAFF
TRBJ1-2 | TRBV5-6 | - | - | TGTGCCAGCAGTCCGGCGGGGACCGGCTACACCTTC | CASSPAGTGYTF
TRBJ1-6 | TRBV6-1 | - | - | TGTGCCAGCAGTGACCGCGTCGATAATTCACCCCTCCACTTT | CASSDRVDNSPLHF
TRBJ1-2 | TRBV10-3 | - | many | TGTGCCATCAAGGGGCCGGGGAACTATGGCTACACCTTC | CAIKGPGNYGYTF
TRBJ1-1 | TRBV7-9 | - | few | TGTGCCAGCAGCTTAGTCCGAGTGGACACTGAAGCTTTCTTT | CASSLVRVDTEAFF
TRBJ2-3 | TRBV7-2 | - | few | TGTGCCAGCAGCTTATTTGGGGGGAGCACAGATACGCAGTATTTT | CASSLFGGSTDTQYF
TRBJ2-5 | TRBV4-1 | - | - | TGCGCCAGCAGCCAAGACCCTTGGGGCCAAGAGACCCAGTACTTC | CASSQDPWGQETQYF
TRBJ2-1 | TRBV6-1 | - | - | TGTGCCAGCAAGTGGGGTGGGCTCAATGAGCAGTTCTTC | CASKWGGLNEQFF
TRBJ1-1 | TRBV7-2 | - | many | TGTGCCAGCAGCGCACCATTACAGGGTTTGGACACTGAAGCTTTCTTT | CASSAPLQGLDTEAFF
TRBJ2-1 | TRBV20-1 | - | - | TGCAGTGCTAGACATAGGGCCCAGCTAGCGGACAGCTCCTACAATGAGCAGTTCTTC | CSARHRAQLADSSYNEQFF
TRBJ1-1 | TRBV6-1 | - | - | TGTGCCAGCAGGCAAGGGATCACTGAAGCTTTCTTT | CASRQGITEAFF
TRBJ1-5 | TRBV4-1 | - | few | TGCGCCAGCAGCCAAAAGGGTCCTCAAAATCAGCCCCAGCATTTT | CASSQKGPQNQPQHF
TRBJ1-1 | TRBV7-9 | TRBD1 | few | TGTGCCAGCAGCTTAGGGGACAGGGCTAAAGCTTTCTTT | CASSLGDRAKAFF
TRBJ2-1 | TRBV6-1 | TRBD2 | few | TGTGCCAGCAGGGTGACTAGCGGGGTGTGGTATGAGCAGTTCTTC | CASRVTSGVWYEQFF
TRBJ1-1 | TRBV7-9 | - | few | TGTGCCAGCAGCGGCTTTGGCGTGAACACTGAAGCTTTCTTT | CASSGFGVNTEAFF
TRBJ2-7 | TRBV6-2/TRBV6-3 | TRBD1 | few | TGTGCCAGCACACCCGGGACCGGGGACAGCTCCTACGAGCAGTACTTC | CASTPGTGDSSYEQYF